The 2 T cell receptor beta chains below come from one sample, sequenced in a study of blood T cell repertoires in COVID-19. The data were produced by immunoSEQ multiplex PCR, yet TCRdb's version contains in-frame clones alone and is incomplete. Altogether nearly 200,000 clones are present, roughly 90% being singletons, with the ten largest covering around 8.9%. The sequencing sample was made of PBMCs or T cells enriched from blood (not recorded which). The receptors come from a woman aged 18-29 years who had recovered from COVID-19.

The chain recombines TRBV7-2 with TRBJ1-6; TRBD1 matches at 8 bases. The CDR3 is 15 amino acids. The V and J ends lost 2 bases and 9 bases, in that order; junction bases with no gene match: 6. Germline loops: CDR1 SGHTA, CDR2 FQGNSA. CDR3 sequence: CASSLPTGVGSPLHF. The DNA for the CDR3 is TGTGCCAGCAGCTTACCGACAGGGGTAGGTTCACCCCTCCACTTT.

The chain links TRBV7-2 to TRBJ1-1; TRBD1 is a possible D gene (5 bases). Germline-derived CDR1 and CDR2 are SGHTA and FQGNSA. There are 13 residues in the CDR3. Deletions cut 5 bases from V and 4 bases from J, with 11 bases between. The CDR3 DNA follows: TGTGCCAGCAGCCGTCAGGGAGGCACTGAAGCTTTCTTT. Translated: CASSRQGGTEAFF. The full variable domain, in which reference TRBV7-2 and TRBJ1-1 provide the parts outside the CDR3, is GAGVSQSPSNKVTEKGKDVELRCDPISGHTALYWYRQSLGQGLEFLIYFQGNSAPDKSGLPSDRFSAERTGGSVSTLTIQRTQQEDSAVYLCASSRQGGTEAFFGQGTRLTVV.